Sequencing of this T cell receptor (beta chain) was carried out in a study of technical replicates of blood from a handful of donors. In germline, CDR1 is DFQATT, CDR2 SNEGSKA (reference sequence). There are 11 residues in the CDR3. Trimming left V 5 bases short and J 8 bases short, with 12 bases between. Libraries were prepared by immunoSEQ multiplex PCR; TCRdb keeps only in-frame clonotypes and omits some of them. The sample lists more than 75,000 clones; less than 95% were seen once. Sequenced: T cells isolated from PBMCs. This sequence originates from a human donor in good health. The V gene is TRBV20-1, the J gene TRBJ1-1; D is possibly TRBD1 (6 bases). In nucleotides, the CDR3 is TGCAGTGCTGAGGACAGCGAAGAAGCTTTCTTT. Protein: CSAEDSEEAFF.